This T cell receptor (beta chain) was documented in a study of T cell repertoires in cytomegalovirus infection. Overall study: It can be stated that public TCR beta signatures indicated CMV infection as well as a matching HLA type. Study outcomes and limitations: Cumulative public TCR beta family frequency identified CMV carriers with the relevant HLA. CMV-specific HLA-C-restricted TCR beta clonotypes dominated the ex vivo response.

MiXCR, run by TCRdb on the reads, gives a single entry per CDR3 protein. The sample has fewer than 650,000 distinct CDR3 sequences, 35% to 50% seen once. This clonotype was recorded only once. Its antigen is currently unknown. V lost 6 bases and J lost 8; bases outside the gene matches: 11. The CDR3 length is 13 residues. Germline lookup yields CDR1 DFQATT and CDR2 SNEGSKA (reference sequence). The chain uses TRBV20-1 and TRBJ1-2; 8 positions agree with TRBD1. The specimen was cultured PBMCs, collected from culture after CMV antigen stimulation. The sequence was collected from a human donor in good health (CMV status not recorded). Some clones in this sample may be carry-over from other donors' samples. The chain's CDR3 is CSATTPGGGGYTF. The CDR3 DNA reads TGCAGTGCCACCACCCCAGGGGGCGGAGGCTACACCTTC.